This TCR beta chain was sequenced for a study of HIV-infected patients and healthy controls (dated 2014 in TCRdb). Background on the whole study: The study asked whether deep sequencing of the TCR repertoire from small blood samples of HIV patients could detect immune perturbation and reconstitution.

Points the paper makes about the study in general: HIV-infected repertoires had significantly higher mean Gini indices than controls, possibly reflecting oligoclonality. Using whole blood restricted sequencing depth and prevented separating the dynamics of distinct T-cell subpopulations. Processing included only sixteen HIV-infected individuals, and this was regarded by the authors as a major limit on how widely the findings apply. Rare events from HIV-infected data received too much weight under size-matching, and comparisons were complicated by unequal numbers of distinct sequences between patients and controls. Healthy controls shared more CDR3s between individuals than HIV+ patients, by Jaccard index and by count of highly shared sequences. Size-matched repertoire data did not replicate the apparent post-therapy recovery of the Gini index in HIV-infected patients. Alpha-chain CDR3s from MAIT cells occurred at high frequency in healthy controls but were severely depleted in HIV+ repertoires. Most CMV-associated CDR3s became more frequent during therapy, although their change was not significant, whereas HIV-associated CDR3s showed a significant decrease in frequency. Compared with untreated HIV+ repertoires, healthy control repertoires had roughly threefold more distinct CDR3s and a higher Shannon diversity. In the samples, alpha-beta chain pairing was left undetermined. In the study, no determination of donor HLA types was made. The study cohorts differed slightly in age and sex profile, but those differences did not account for the observed differences in diversity. Eight alpha and eight beta V genes showed significantly different mean usage between HIV-infected patients and controls.

This clonotype appeared many times. Its cognate antigen has yet to be identified. Per-base qualities were not stored, and no clone one base away is much larger. Using SuperScript III with primers targeting the alpha and beta constant regions, around 530 ng of RNA was reverse transcribed. Alpha and beta chain libraries were generated separately via chain-specific third strand synthesis with multiplexing indices. The protocol used a single primer pair to amplify all rearrangements within a chain, which avoided primer bias, and attached molecular barcodes to each cDNA molecule. Purified cDNA was ligated with T4 RNA Ligase 1 onto a 5' RACE adapter bearing a random hexamer and the SP2 sequencing primer site. Second strand synthesis was primed from the SP2 site with Phusion polymerase, using slow temperature ramps to favor optimal annealing. The 12-nucleotide barcode on each molecule comprised two random hexamer sequences, both introduced before amplification and concatenated. An amplification PCR of 23 cycles with P5s and P7 primers came after a short first PCR that had added P5 and P7 adapter elements plus a second index. The libraries went through 27 PCR cycles in total, were quantified on a Qubit, were sized on a Bioanalyzer, and were diluted to approximately 4.2 nM. Sequencing of the normalized libraries was done on an Illumina MiSeq using 2 x 250 paired-end kits. MinElute columns were the means by which the reverse transcription reactions were cleaned up, and the reactions were eluted into 10 ul Tris-Cl. Adapter ligations ran for around 25 hours at 16 degrees C and were afterwards cleaned with AMPure XP beads at a 1:1 ratio. In the paper's pipeline: Demultiplexed FASTQ files were processed with a modified Decombinator that output V, J, insert and barcode information. Sequences that shared a barcode but differed from the dominant sequence were discarded as errors, and original cDNA molecules were estimated by counting barcodes clustered at Levenshtein distance 3. Downstream analyses used R packages ineq, vegan, igraph and RCytoscape, with IMGT nomenclature and CDR3 definitions. The authors computed V gene usage over distinct sequences and counted each TCR a single time to avoid skew from clonal expansion. Whenever two unique CDR3 amino acid sequences within a donor differed by a single Levenshtein edit, similarity networks linked them. Published HIV-specific CDR3s (around 90 alpha, approximately 680 beta) and CMV-specific CDR3s (around 12 alpha, 200 to 300 beta) were compiled and searched for in the repertoires. It was shown by random subsampling to size-matched repertoires that the decreased diversity of patients was not caused by their lower sequence numbers. Through fastp at Q25 and MiXCR, TCRdb rebuilt clones from the public reads, retaining in-frame beta chains. Each entry is one CDR3 protein sequence, shown with its most common DNA and genes. The V and J calls, along with clone size, are taken from TCRdb and not from the paper's own processing. The sample contains about 24,000 distinct CDR3 sequences, 8.5% of them found a single time. The ten top clones hold 3% to 4.5% of the sample.

Trimmed from V: 2 bases; trimmed from J: 0 bases; junction bases lacking a gene match: 14. The germline V gene supplies CDR1 MNHEY and CDR2 SVGAGI. The CDR3 contains 19 residues, cysteine and phenylalanine counted. The CDR3 DNA has 57 bases and is translated from base 1. Whole blood was used without cell fractionation, so the repertoire reflected all unsorted peripheral T cells. As controls, ten healthy donors without infection were sampled, and four of the ten donors were sampled a second time about three months later. For RNA extraction, an approximately 2.6 ml sample of peripheral blood was drawn into Tempus tubes. Residual genomic DNA was removed with the TURBO-DNase kit and globin mRNA was depleted with GLOBINclear.

Specimen: blood. The rearrangement combines TRBV6-5 with TRBJ1-1; 8 central bases correspond to TRBD1. The receptor was derived from an adult in good health. The nucleotides read TGTGCCAGCAGTTACACACCATCAGACAGGGGCGGAATGAACACTGAAGCTTTCTTT. Its amino acids are CASSYTPSDRGGMNTEAFF.